This entry is about one T cell receptor (beta chain). Its antigen remains unknown. The table came from immunoSEQ multiplex PCR; TCRdb's copy has only in-frame clones and leaves some out. This sample yields more than 95,000 clones, of which about 89% are seen a single time; around 4% belongs to the top ten. The data belong to a study of T cell responses to AZD1222 COVID-19 vaccine. Broader study findings: It was only after the peak T cell response that any repertoires were sampled. Dominant CD4 TCR responses targeted spike regions 160-218 and 743-854. Baseline serostatus was positive in only 5 to 7 AZD1222 recipients.

The sequencing used peripheral blood, collected on day 0 of AZD1222 vaccination. This TCR was sampled from an adult in good health.

The CDR3, as DNA: TGTGCCAGCAGCAAACAGGGTTTCGACTACACCTTC. As protein: CASSKQGFDYTF. V is TRBV12-3 or TRBV12-4 and J is TRBJ1-2; a possible D gene is TRBD1 (6 bases). The length of the CDR3 is 12 residues. V lost 6 bases, J lost 10 bases, and 15 bases lay in between.